This T cell receptor (beta chain) was identified during a study of cytomegalovirus exposure and HLA in healthy donors (TCRdb year 2017). About the investigation overall: In an earlier analysis of about 560 of the donors, less than 350 Gb of sequence data and some 120 million unique TCR beta sequences from roughly 180 million T cells were reported. Of the 398 genotyped donors, approximately 81% were placed in the genetic ancestry cluster associated with self-reported Caucasian donors. Typing coverage differed by locus: A, B, C, DRB1 and DQB1 were typed in roughly 620-630 donors, DQA1 in about 550, DPA1 in nearly 610, and DPB1 in roughly 450. Roughly 300 gigabases of sequencing data and approximately 84 million unique TCR sequences were included in an early release covering several hundred HLA-typed donors. The study was designed to test whether signatures of past pathogen exposure could be identified by cataloging public T cell receptors. Donor age, sex, ethnicity and CMV serostatus were compiled alongside the repertoire data. Several DR-DQ haplotypes were treated as single units for association and clustering because of strong linkage in the cohort. To decide whether each TCR beta V gene segment behaved as functional or pseudogenic, an earlier analysis of nearly 600 of the donors relied on high-throughput TCR beta sequencing. Genome-wide SNP genotypes for about 55% of the roughly 670 donors were used in a later genetic analysis, which treated that subset as a discovery cohort. To predict cytomegalovirus infection status, the study combined high-throughput TCR immunosequencing, statistical association of individual TCRs with disease status, and machine learning. Rather than using new phenotypic data, the later analysis identified candidate immune exposures from TCR beta sequences and from how often those sequences occurred across donors. The study used immunosequencing to profile the T cell repertoires of approximately 630 subjects and linked those repertoires to cytomegalovirus serostatus. Both class I and class II loci were covered by HLA typing, at four-digit resolution. In a later analysis, previously published TCR beta repertoires from several hundred donors were re-analyzed and high-resolution HLA genotyping was added so that TCR occurrence patterns could be studied. On average, 235,054 unique TCR beta nucleotide sequences were sequenced per donor among more than 350 genotyped donors of the cohort, with around 19% of those sequences being non-productive. All discovery cohort repertoires had been generated on a single sequencing platform. A separate validation cohort of about 110 different subjects was used in addition to the roughly 700-subject first cohort.

V gives up 2 bases and J gives up 0 bases, and the segment between their germline ends measures 8 bases. Including the terminal cysteine and phenylalanine, the CDR3 comprises 16 residues. Of all the DNA, just the CDR3 is kept, 48 bases in frame from base 1. The germline V gene specifies MGHDK as CDR1 and SYGVNS as CDR2. The cohort comprised around 690 healthy bone marrow donors. All cohort members were sampled while nominally healthy, although unrecorded immune exposures were likely present. The donor tested CMV seronegative, placing the donor among the 350 or so seronegative members of the cohort. A peripheral blood sample was collected from each donor, and TCR beta sequencing was performed on peripheral blood mononuclear cells. The Qiagen DNeasy Blood Extraction Kit was used to extract genomic DNA from the blood cell samples. The library was prepared using the immunoSEQ multiplex PCR assay. A mixture of 60 forward primers for TCR Vbeta segments and 13 reverse primers for TCR Jbeta segments was used in the multiplex PCR. The CDR3 region of rearranged TCR beta genes was amplified from genomic DNA by a multiplex PCR assay. Amplified TCR beta libraries were sequenced as 87-base-pair reads on the Illumina HiSeq System. The published analysis was carried out like this. A later analysis counted about 80 million unique TCR beta chains across the 600 to 850 repertoires, and roughly 10 million of these chains were shared by at least two donors. Raw reads were error-corrected and collapsed into unique sequences by a nearest-neighbor algorithm in which closely related sequences were merged to remove PCR and sequencing errors. Alignment of CDR3 sequences to IMGT reference sequences was used to assign V, D and J gene segments. For a sequence to be retained, at least a six-nucleotide match to both a V gene segment and a J gene segment was required. Rearrangements were classified as productive when the CDR3 lacked stop codons and remained in frame with V and J, and all other rearrangements were classified as non-productive. CDR3 was defined according to IMGT convention as the region running from the second conserved V-encoded cysteine to the conserved J-encoded phenylalanine. The earlier analysis of about 560 of the donors excluded any sequence lacking an unambiguous match to a single V gene segment. In an earlier analysis of roughly 500 of the donors, V segments were called functional above 56.7% productive rearrangements and were called segregating when the between-donor standard deviation exceeded 5%. A statistical classification framework was built to diagnose cytomegalovirus status from the catalog of TCR beta chain sequences. V and J gene assignment, in a later analysis, came from comparing TCR nucleotide sequences with IMGT/GENE-DB human TR gene sequences. In a later analysis, CDR3 sequences and most-parsimonious VDJ recombination scenarios were assigned using the TCRdist pipeline. A later analysis defined each TCR beta chain by its CDR3 amino acid sequence plus V-gene family, and excluded reads lacking a unique V-gene family. A later analysis removed several hundred highly shared, low-generation-probability nucleotide sequences to deal with suspected cross-contamination and a sequencing artifact. In a later analysis, a clonal expansion index was calculated for each public chain from normalized within-repertoire ranks of inferred template counts. Generation probabilities in a later analysis came from a VDJ recombination model fitted to out-of-frame rearrangements, and those results were checked against IGoR. A later analysis scored TCR-TCR, TCR-HLA and TCR-CMV co-occurrence with hypergeometric tests, applying a repertoire-size bias correction to TCR pairs. A later analysis estimated false discovery rates by permuting HLA or CMV assignments 20 times. A later analysis grouped co-occurring TCRs with DBSCAN, adding TCRdist sequence similarity when clustering within HLA-allele-positive subsets. For co-occurrence clustering, repertoires with fewer than 30,000 or more than 120,000 public chains were excluded, along with roughly 5 repertoires with anomalous nucleotide sharing. This is the immuneACCESS table as TCRdb keeps it, with only in-frame sequences that have V and J called. A part of the clones is gone; compared with another copy, unresolved V genes explain less than half, and the rest is unexplained. V, J and clone size were drawn from that table, and D and trimming were deduced from the DNA. The sample contains some 150,000 clones, about 85% of them found a single time. The ten top clones hold about 2.4% of the sample.

Turning to this clone: Its cognate antigen has yet to be identified. Nothing much larger sits one base from this clone, and base qualities are not available.

What the work shows at the level of the full study, not this receptor alone: Because counts were too low, 15 to 20 rarely observed V segments, including chromosome 9 orphons, were excluded from the earlier analysis of around 640 of the donors. According to a later analysis, most CMV-associated TCR beta chains appeared to be HLA-restricted, and the HLA associations seemed to be driven largely by CMV exposure. For the cohort, immune exposure information was limited to CMV serostatus. In vitro tests confirmed that three of the cytomegalovirus-associated TCR beta chains recognize cytomegalovirus antigens. In a later genetic analysis, a missense DCLRE1C variant was associated with V-gene and J-gene trimming of TCR beta chains, and the association was replicated in an independent cohort. The study gave a list of about 170 TCR beta chains associated with cytomegalovirus. The 87-base-pair reads could not distinguish some IMGT-functional V segments, including TRBV6-2 and TRBV6-3, so those segments were excluded. This cohort had only TCR beta chains sequenced, and the lack of alpha or paired-chain data limited which features could be detected. In a later analysis, HLA-associated TCR beta chains showed more clonal expansion and lower generation probabilities than non-associated chains that were equally common. Because some donors lacked HLA typing at each locus, the association tests relied only on the typed subset. Linkage disequilibrium might explain the correlated functional status among segregating V segments, but an unknown experimental factor could not be excluded. A cluster of highly shared sequence variants was judged likely to be a technical artifact of the sequencing pipeline. In both the original and validation cohorts, the classifier was reported to diagnose cytomegalovirus status with high specificity and sensitivity. In a later genetic analysis, fewer N-insertions in productive TCRs were reported among donors in an Asian-associated ancestry cluster than the roughly 640-donor mean. In a later analysis, TCR association rates were found to vary across HLA loci, with the most associated TCRs seen for DRB1 alleles and the fewest for HLA-C alleles. When HLA alleles, especially DR and DQ, strongly co-occurred, attributing TCR associations to individual alleles was difficult. A further reported finding was that TCR beta sequences accurately predicted the HLA-A and HLA-B alleles for most subjects in the first cohort. The authors suggested that the approach could potentially be generalized to other disease states and immunological phenotypes. A later analysis reported that several top co-occurrence clusters appeared linked to parvovirus B19, influenza, CMV and Epstein-Barr virus. While some public TCRs were present in many individuals, most TCR sequences turned up only very rarely across donors. At a false discovery rate of 0.05, a later analysis linked approximately 18,000 TCR beta sequences to specific HLA alleles. Broadly in line with IMGT annotations, most TCR beta V segments showed up in productive rearrangements about 87% or about 30% of the time in an earlier analysis of several hundred of the donors. Roughly uniform sequencing depth across donors was assumed in presence/absence analyses, although this assumption may not hold.

This clonotype originated in a woman younger than 30 in good health and CMV-seronegative. Here the chain combines TRBV25-1 and TRBJ1-6; the D gene is unclear. Input material: PBMCs. The bases are TGTGCCAGCAGTGAAACGGGGAGCTCCTATAATTCACCCCTCCACTTT. This gives the protein CASSETGSSYNSPLHF.